Listed below are T cell receptor beta chains from one sample, sequenced in a study of shared clonotypes between healthy human individuals. Method: immunoSEQ multiplex PCR; TCRdb's copy keeps in-frame clones and lacks some. There are about 1 million clones in the sample; around 78% occur only once, and around 0.47% lies in the top ten. Specimen: memory CD4+ T cells from PBMCs. Receptor source: a man younger than 30 in good health. Some clones in this sample may be carry-over from other donors' samples. CDR3s include the opening cysteine and the closing phenylalanine or tryptophan. Each record gives: J gene, clone size, D gene, V gene, CDR3 DNA, CDR3 protein. D genes are given only for firm matches. Only some rows state a clone size, as once, few, many or a class for expanded clones.

TRBJ2-4	-	TRBD2	TRBV9	TGTGCCAGCAGCGTAGCTAGTAGCGGGAGTAACATTCAGTACTTC	CASSVASSGSNIQYF
TRBJ1-1	-	TRBD1	TRBV5-1	TGCGCCAGCAGCTGGGGGCCTAGGGGGCTGGGGACTGAAGCTTTCTTT	CASSWGPRGLGTEAFF
TRBJ2-7	few	-	TRBV2	TGTGCCAGCAGTGAAAACCGGGTAGGTCTCCAGGAGCAGTACTTC	CASSENRVGLQEQYF
TRBJ2-7	few	-	TRBV10-2	TGCGCCAGCAGAACGGGTAGGGGGAGCGCTTACGAGCAGTACTTC	CASRTGRGSAYEQYF
TRBJ2-1	-	-	TRBV7-9	TGTGCCAGCAGGGAGAAGCGAGTGGGCGACAATGAGCAGTTCTTC	CASREKRVGDNEQFF
TRBJ2-7	-	-	TRBV18	TGTGCCAGCTCATCGGGTGTCGAGAACGAGCAGTACTTC	CASSSGVENEQYF
TRBJ1-3	-	-	TRBV7-9	TGTGCCAGCATCGACAACAGGGCTGGAAACACCATATATTTT	CASIDNRAGNTIYF
TRBJ1-4	-	-	TRBV30	TGTGCCTGGAGGACAGGCGGGCTTGAAAAACTGTTTTTT	CAWRTGGLEKLFF
TRBJ2-3	-	TRBD1	TRBV5-1	TGCGCCAGCAGCTTGGCAGGGGGCAAAGATACGCAGTATTTT	CASSLAGGKDTQYF
TRBJ2-5	-	-	TRBV9	TGTGCCAGCAGCGTTCCAGGGGGGGAGACCCAGTACTTC	CASSVPGGETQYF
TRBJ1-1	once	-	TRBV28	TGTGCCAGCCGTTCCAGAGTATCCCAGGGAGCTTTCTTT	CASRSRVSQGAFF
TRBJ2-5	-	TRBD2	TRBV19	TGTGCCAGTAGTAAGAGGGAGGGCCAAGAGACCCAGTACTTC	CASSKREGQETQYF
TRBJ2-1	few	TRBD2	TRBV28	TGTGCCAGCAGAGGGGCCGGGAGGGCCAGGGATGAGCAGTTCTTC	CASRGAGRARDEQFF
TRBJ2-7	many	-	TRBV28	TGTGCCAGCAGCGGTAGAAAGGGGTACGAGCAGTACTTC	CASSGRKGYEQYF
TRBJ1-5	-	-	TRBV28	TGTGCCAGCCTTGGCAATCAGCCCCAGCATTTT	CASLGNQPQHF
TRBJ1-2	-	TRBD1	TRBV6-5	TGTGCCAGCAGTTCTAGAATGCAGGGGGCGCGTGGCTACACCTTC	CASSSRMQGARGYTF
TRBJ1-1	-	-	TRBV9	TGTGCCAGCAGCGGAGGGTCTACTGAAGCTTTCTTT	CASSGGSTEAFF
TRBJ2-1	-	TRBD2	TRBV5-5	TGTGCCAGCAGGCCTACTAGCGGGAGGGCCTATGAGCAGTTCTTC	CASRPTSGRAYEQFF
TRBJ1-2	-	-	TRBV6-5	TGTGCCAGCAGTTACTCGGCTGGGGGGGACTATGGCTACACCTTC	CASSYSAGGDYGYTF
TRBJ2-7	-	TRBD2	TRBV4-1	TGCGCCAGCAGCCAATCTCCTAGCGGGGCCTACGAGCAGTACTTC	CASSQSPSGAYEQYF
TRBJ2-5	-	TRBD2	TRBV7-8	TGTGCCAGCAGCTTAGACGGGAGGGCGGGCCAAGAGACCCAGTACTTC	CASSLDGRAGQETQYF
TRBJ2-3	-	-	TRBV4-1	TGCGCCAGCAGCCCAGGGGCTAGTCGCACAGATACGCAGTATTTT	CASSPGASRTDTQYF
TRBJ1-1	few	-	TRBV7-2	TGTGCCAGCAGCCCAGGTCGGGGGAACACTGAAGCTTTCTTT	CASSPGRGNTEAFF
TRBJ2-7	-	TRBD1	TRBV5-1	TGCGCCAGCAGCCCGACAGGGGGAGGGGGCGAGCAGTACTTC	CASSPTGGGGEQYF
TRBJ2-3	-	-	TRBV5-1	TGCGCCAGCAGCCTCCGGATTGATTCAGATACGCAGTATTTT	CASSLRIDSDTQYF
TRBJ2-2	-	-	TRBV27	TGTGCCAGCTGGGGGATTAGGGGCACCGGGGAGCTGTTTTTT	CASWGIRGTGELFF
TRBJ1-5	few	-	TRBV19	TGTGCCAGTACCGACGACGCGAGAAGCAATCAGCCCCAGCATTTT	CASTDDARSNQPQHF